The present T cell receptor beta chain was sequenced within a study of blood T cell repertoires in COVID-19. Study details: The United States, Italy and Spain supplied acute and convalescent COVID-19 samples.

Original analysis: Reference gene primer amplification in the assay estimated nucleated cell counts. Clones were sequenced by immunoSEQ multiplex PCR, and TCRdb holds only the in-frame ones, with some missing. V, J and clone size were drawn from that table, and D and trimming were deduced from the DNA. The table records about 120,000 clones, around 89% of them present only once. V lost 5 bases and J lost 4; bases outside the gene matches: 7. The CDR3 is made up of 15 amino acids. From germline, CDR1 is PRHDT and CDR2 FYEKMQ (reference sequence). The chain couples TRBV13 to TRBJ2-5; TRBD2 matches 10 bases. The TCR sequence derives from a woman in her sixties or seventies with COVID-19, enrolled during active disease. The source material was peripheral blood. CDR3 coding DNA: TGTGCCAGCAGCACATCTAGCGGGGGCGGAGAGACCCAGTACTTC. Encoded protein: CASSTSSGGGETQYF.